These T cell receptor beta chains were read from a single sample in a study of regulatory T cells in long-lasting Graves disease. TCRdb passed the multiplex PCR reads through MiXCR, listing each CDR3 protein once. The sample has fewer than 450,000 distinct CDR3 sequences, around 24% seen once; the top ten hold about 27%. Sequenced material: peripheral blood mononuclear cells (PBMCs), taken when the disease was refractory, from a patient treated with antithyroid drugs. Receptor source: a female donor with Graves disease. The CDR3 runs from the conserved cysteine through the conserved F or W. D genes are given only for firm matches. Some rows have no size entry. The others give once, few or many, or a class for an expanded clone.

V gene: TRBV15
clone size: -
D gene: -
J gene: TRBJ2-1
CDR3 protein: CATSRVRREYNEQFF
CDR3 DNA: TGTGCCACCAGCAGAGTAAGGAGAGAATACAATGAGCAGTTCTTC

V gene: TRBV6-1
clone size: few
D gene: -
J gene: TRBJ1-1
CDR3 protein: CASSEFPGKNTEAFF
CDR3 DNA: TGTGCCAGCAGTGAGTTCCCAGGGAAAAACACTGAAGCTTTCTTT

V gene: TRBV19
clone size: once
D gene: TRBD2
J gene: TRBJ2-2
CDR3 protein: CASSDGTSGRAVNTGELFF
CDR3 DNA: TGTGCCAGTAGTGACGGGACTAGCGGGAGGGCGGTGAACACCGGGGAGCTGTTTTTT

V gene: TRBV7-6
clone size: -
D gene: TRBD2
J gene: TRBJ2-2
CDR3 protein: CASSLRTSALGTGELFF
CDR3 DNA: TGTGCCAGCAGCCTTCGGACTAGCGCGTTGGGGACCGGGGAGCTGTTTTTT

V gene: TRBV6-1
clone size: few
D gene: -
J gene: TRBJ1-5
CDR3 protein: CASSHGRSPGQGGNQPQHF
CDR3 DNA: TGTGCCAGCAGTCACGGAAGGTCCCCAGGGCAGGGAGGCAATCAGCCCCAGCATTTT

V gene: TRBV20-1
clone size: -
D gene: -
J gene: TRBJ1-4
CDR3 protein: CSAPPLGATNEKLFF
CDR3 DNA: TGCAGTGCCCCCCCTTTGGGGGCAACTAATGAAAAACTGTTTTTT

V gene: TRBV12-3/TRBV12-4
clone size: many
D gene: TRBD1
J gene: TRBJ2-7
CDR3 protein: CASTQGTGYEQYF
CDR3 DNA: TGTGCCAGCACCCAAGGGACAGGTTACGAGCAGTACTTC

V gene: TRBV29-1
clone size: -
D gene: -
J gene: TRBJ2-7
CDR3 protein: CSVGGLYEQYF
CDR3 DNA: TGCAGCGTTGGAGGTCTCTACGAGCAGTACTTC

V gene: TRBV27
clone size: -
D gene: -
J gene: TRBJ1-6
CDR3 protein: CASSLWGVSPLHF
CDR3 DNA: TGTGCCAGCAGTTTATGGGGGGTTTCACCCCTCCACTTT

V gene: TRBV6-2/TRBV6-3
clone size: -
D gene: TRBD2
J gene: TRBJ2-1
CDR3 protein: CASKPLAGLYNEQFF
CDR3 DNA: TGTGCCAGCAAACCCCTAGCGGGCCTTTACAATGAGCAGTTCTTC

V gene: TRBV7-8
clone size: -
D gene: -
J gene: TRBJ1-6
CDR3 protein: CASRLSAVPRMDNSPLHF
CDR3 DNA: TGTGCCAGCAGACTCTCCGCGGTCCCCCGAATGGATAATTCACCCCTCCACTTT